These T cell receptor beta chains were read from a single sample in a study of T cells in localized non-small cell lung cancer. Assay: immunoSEQ multiplex PCR; the TCRdb copy retains only in-frame clones and omits some. The sample lists 70,000 to 75,000 clones; roughly 84% were seen once. Sample: peripheral blood, taken before any cancer treatment. These receptors were taken from a female donor aged 60 or older with stage I lung adenocarcinoma. The CDR3 runs from the conserved cysteine through the conserved F or W. D genes are given only for firm matches. Only part of the rows carry a size: once, few, many, or a class if the clone is expanded.

CDR3aa | CDR3nt | d_gene | j_gene | v_gene | abundance
CASSLGFHPTYGYTF | TGTGCCAGCAGCTTAGGGTTCCACCCCACCTATGGCTACACCTTC | - | TRBJ1-2 | TRBV7-8 | -
CASRGQGGRGTEAFF | TGTGCCAGCAGAGGACAGGGGGGTCGGGGCACTGAAGCTTTCTTT | TRBD1 | TRBJ1-1 | TRBV6-5 | -
CASSFLTGGGNEQFF | TGTGCCAGCAGCTTTTTGACAGGGGGTGGGAATGAGCAGTTCTTC | TRBD1 | TRBJ2-1 | TRBV11-3 | -
CASSLWTSAPSTDTQYF | TGTGCCAGCAGCCTCTGGACTAGCGCCCCTAGCACAGATACGCAGTATTTT | TRBD2 | TRBJ2-3 | TRBV28 | -
CASSLHRLNTEAFF | TGTGCCAGCAGCCTCCACAGACTGAACACTGAAGCTTTCTTT | - | TRBJ1-1 | TRBV11-2 | -
CASSLGQGAKQYEQYF | TGTGCCAGCAGCTTGGGGCAGGGGGCGAAGCAATACGAGCAGTACTTC | TRBD1 | TRBJ2-7 | TRBV5-4 | -
CASSLKGQGYSYEQYF | TGCGCCAGCAGCTTGAAGGGACAGGGGTATTCCTACGAGCAGTACTTC | TRBD1 | TRBJ2-7 | TRBV5-1 | -
CASSPPVDRVRGYTF | TGCGCCAGCAGCCCGCCCGTGGACAGGGTGCGTGGCTACACCTTC | TRBD1 | TRBJ1-2 | TRBV4-1 | once
CASSLVSGGRSSYNEQFF | TGTGCCAGCAGCTTAGTTAGCGGGGGCCGGAGCTCCTACAATGAGCAGTTCTTC | TRBD2 | TRBJ2-1 | TRBV7-2 | -
CASSLVLPGQETQYF | TGCGCCAGCAGCTTGGTACTTCCAGGGCAAGAGACCCAGTACTTC | - | TRBJ2-5 | TRBV5-1 | few